Shown below are 15 T cell receptor beta chains from a single sample sequenced in a study of blood T cells in healthy people across ages. A sample-barcoded 5' primer and a J-beta primer mix were used in a second PCR of about 7 to 12 cycles. MiXCR, run by TCRdb on the 5' RACE reads, gives a single entry per CDR3 protein. The profile shows 1.5 million to 2 million distinct CDR3 sequences, roughly 28% of them singletons. The material sequenced was blood. Receptors were obtained from a woman younger than 45 in good health.

The chain uses TRBV9 and TRBJ2-1; a weak D match, TRBD2 (6 bases). Trimming cost V 0 bases and J 5 bases, with 12 bases left between them. Germline-derived CDR1 and CDR2 are SGDLS and YYNGEE. This CDR3 is built from 15 residues. CDR3 protein: CASSVEWDSNNEQFF. Here the CDR3 DNA reads TGTGCCAGCAGCGTAGAGTGGGACTCGAACAATGAGCAGTTCTTC.

Ten or more counts support this clonotype. The chain recombines TRBV20-1 with TRBJ2-5; no clear D. CDR1 is DFQATT, CDR2 SNEGSKA, per germline (reference sequence). The CDR3 consists of 12 residues. V lost 6 bases and J lost 5, with 13 bases in between. The CDR3 is CSAPTVGETQYF. CDR3 DNA: TGCAGTGCGCCCACGGTGGGCGAGACCCAGTACTTC.

The chain combines TRBV20-1 with TRBJ2-5; 9 bases are shared with TRBD2. V lost 0 bases, J lost 3 bases, and 11 bases stayed unmatched. Germline V lookup: CDR1 DFQATT, CDR2 SNEGSKA (reference sequence). The CDR3 has 17 amino acids. This CDR3 is CSARDPSRAGGKETQYF. The CDR3 DNA sequence: TGCAGTGCTAGAGACCCTTCTCGGGCGGGGGGGAAAGAGACCCAGTACTTC.

The chain joins TRBV7-7 to TRBJ2-2; 9 nucleotides align to TRBD2. The CDR3 runs 17 residues. Per the germline V gene, CDR1 is SSHAT and CDR2 is FNYEAQ (reference sequence). J was trimmed by 3 bases and V by 5 bases; bases with no gene match: 10. Here the CDR3 reads CASSRTLAGVDTGELFF. In DNA, the CDR3 is TGTGCCAGCAGCCGTACTTTAGCGGGAGTCGACACCGGGGAGCTGTTTTTT.

The chain employs TRBV7-2 and TRBJ2-7, with TRBD2 matching 9 bases. Germline loops: CDR1 SGHTA, CDR2 FQGNSA. The CDR3 is made up of 19 amino acids. The V gene end was trimmed by 1 base and the J gene end by 7 bases; junction bases not matched to a gene: 20. The CDR3, as DNA: TGTGCCAGCAGCTTAGAGGCGTTAGCGGGGGTCGGACTACTCAATGAGCAGTACTTC. Its protein product is CASSLEALAGVGLLNEQYF.

Comment on this clonotype: A read error may be the cause here, since a much bigger clone is one base away. The J gene is TRBJ1-2, the V gene TRBV6-5; TRBD1 matches at 8 bases. The germline V gene encodes CDR1 MNHEY and CDR2 SVGAGI. This CDR3 comprises 13 residues. For the CDR3, the DNA is TGTGCCAGCAGTCGGACAGGGCCCTATGGCCACACCTTC. This gives the protein CASSRTGPYGHTF.

This clonotype came up a few times. This chain uses TRBV9 with TRBJ2-1, with 9 bases lining up with TRBD1. In germline, CDR1 is SGDLS, CDR2 YYNGEE. The V and J ends lost 0 bases and 9 bases, in that order; junction bases with no gene match: 7. The CDR3 spans 15 residues. The CDR3 DNA follows: TGTGCCAGCAGCGTAGAACCACAGGGGGCAGTTGAGCAGTTCTTC. The encoded protein is CASSVEPQGAVEQFF.

This clonotype was found many times. The chain recombines TRBV7-6 with TRBJ2-7, with 14 bases lining up with TRBD2. There are 16 residues in the CDR3. With V trimmed by 5 bases and J by 3 bases, 6 bases remained unmatched. Germline V gene sequence: CDR1 SGHVS, CDR2 FNYEAQ. The CDR3 bases are TGTGCCAGCAGCCCGACTAGCGGGGGGGCTTTCTACGAGCAGTACTTC. This gives the protein CASSPTSGGAFYEQYF.

This chain links TRBV29-1 with TRBJ2-4; TRBD1 is a possible D gene (5 bases). V was pared by 6 bases and J by 4 bases, with 43 bases between. The CDR3 has 23 amino acids. CDR1 is SQVTM, CDR2 ANQGSEA, per germline. The CDR3 DNA sequence: TGCAGCGTCACCTCTCAAGGGCCGGATGGTGCGGAAGTTGCAGGGATGAGTAAAAACATTCAGTACTTC. Translated, it gives CSVTSQGPDGAEVAGMSKNIQYF.

Ten or more counts support this clonotype. The chain combines TRBV6-5 with TRBJ2-1; 8 nucleotides line up with TRBD2. Germline V gene data show CDR1 as MNHEY and CDR2 as SVGAGI. Losses at the gene ends were 2 bases for V and 7 bases for J; bases not matched to a gene: 16. CDR3 length: 18 residues. CDR3 sequence (DNA): TGTGCCAGCAGTTACACGACCCCGTACCGCGGGAGGACTAATGAGCAGTTCTTC. Protein product: CASSYTTPYRGRTNEQFF.

This clonotype appeared a few times. The chain employs TRBV20-1 and TRBJ2-7; D ambiguous. Trimming took 4 bases from V and 5 from J, leaving 9 bases between them. The CDR3 length is 11 residues. Per germline, CDR1 DFQATT and CDR2 SNEGSKA (reference sequence). DNA of the CDR3: TGCAGTGCTACCACAAGGGACGAGCAGTACTTC. Its protein is CSATTRDEQYF.

The J gene is TRBJ2-3, the V gene TRBV16; D possibly corresponds to TRBD1 (6 bases). Germline lookup yields CDR1 KGHSY and CDR2 FQNENV. The CDR3 is 16 amino acids. Between the trimmed V and J ends, which lost 0 bases and 2 bases, there was a span of 12 bases. CDR3 sequence (DNA): TGTGCCAGCAGCCAATCCCGCAGGGGCACCACAGATACGCAGTATTTT. It yields the protein CASSQSRRGTTDTQYF.

This chain links TRBV2 with TRBJ2-7; D is undetermined. The J call is in doubt because the DNA end fits TRBJ2-5 better. The CDR3 is made up of 13 amino acids. Germline CDR1 reads SNHLY; CDR2 reads FYNNEI. This CDR3 is CASTSSAQETQYF. CDR3 sequence (DNA): TGTGCCAGCACGAGCAGCGCCCAAGAGACCCAGTACTTC.

This clonotype was found a few times. The DNA of the CDR3 is TGCAGTGTTTGGGGAACGCGGGGGGGCGATGATACGCAGTATTTT. Protein product: CSVWGTRGGDDTQYF. The genes are TRBV20-1 and TRBJ2-3, with 9 bases lining up with TRBD2. The CDR3 runs to 15 residues. CDR1 and CDR2 (germline): DFQATT, SNEGSKA (reference sequence). The ends lost 7 bases at V and 6 bases at J; junction bases unmatched: 14.

This clonotype was observed at least ten times. V gene TRBV10-2 combines with J gene TRBJ2-7; no definite D call. This CDR3 is 14 amino acids long. Trimming shortened V by 5 bases and J by 6 bases, and 17 bases separated the two germline ends. The germline gives CDR1 WSHSY, CDR2 SAAADI. DNA of the CDR3: TGCGCCAGCAGTAAGGCGGTAAGACGCCTCGAGCAGTACTTC. Protein sequence: CASSKAVRRLEQYF.